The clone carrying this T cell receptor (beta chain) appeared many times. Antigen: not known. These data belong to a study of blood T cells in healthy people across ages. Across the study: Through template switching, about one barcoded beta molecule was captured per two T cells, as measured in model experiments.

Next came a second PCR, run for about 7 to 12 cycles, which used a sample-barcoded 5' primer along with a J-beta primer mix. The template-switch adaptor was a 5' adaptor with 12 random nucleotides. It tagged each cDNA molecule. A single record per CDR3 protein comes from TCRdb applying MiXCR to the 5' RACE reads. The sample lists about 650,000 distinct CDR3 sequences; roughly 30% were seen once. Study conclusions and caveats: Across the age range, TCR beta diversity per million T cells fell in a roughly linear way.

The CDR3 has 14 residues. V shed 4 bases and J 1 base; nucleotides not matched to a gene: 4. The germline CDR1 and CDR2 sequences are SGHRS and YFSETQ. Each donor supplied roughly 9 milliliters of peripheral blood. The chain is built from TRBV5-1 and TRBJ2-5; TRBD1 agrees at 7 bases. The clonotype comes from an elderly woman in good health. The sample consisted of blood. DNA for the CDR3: TGCGCCAGCAGCGCCCGGGACAGCCAAGAGACCCAGTACTTC. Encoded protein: CASSARDSQETQYF. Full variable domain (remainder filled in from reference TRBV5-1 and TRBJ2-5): KAGVTQTPRYLIKTRGQQVTLSCSPISGHRSVSWYQQTPGQGLQFLFEYFSETQRNKGNFPGRFSGRQFSNSRSEMNVSTLELGDSALYLCASSARDSQETQYFGPGTRLLVL.